This is a list of T cell receptor beta chains from one sample in a study of blood T cell repertoires in COVID-19. Method: immunoSEQ multiplex PCR; TCRdb's copy keeps in-frame clones and lacks some. The sample yields tens of thousands of clones, nearly 90% seen once. The source material was peripheral blood. These receptors all come from a man aged 65 to 85 with acute or convalescent COVID-19. Both conserved end residues are part of each CDR3. A D gene is named only where the DNA matches it firmly. The size entry is marked missing in some rows and otherwise reads once, few, many or a size class.

V	D	size	length	J	DNA	CDR3
TRBV20-1	-	-	11	TRBJ1-1	TGCAGTGCTGGCCGACCGGGTGAAGCTTTCTTT	CSAGRPGEAFF
TRBV3-1/TRBV3-2	-	once	14	TRBJ1-5	TGTGCCAGCAGCCAAGCCGGGAGCAATCAGCCCCAGCATTTT	CASSQAGSNQPQHF
TRBV6-2/TRBV6-3	-	-	15	TRBJ1-4	TGTGCCAGCAGTTACCCCGGCAGCGGCAATGAAAAACTGTTTTTT	CASSYPGSGNEKLFF
TRBV5-1	-	-	15	TRBJ2-1	TGCGCCAGCAGCTTGGGACTAACCTCCTACAATGAGCAGTTCTTC	CASSLGLTSYNEQFF
TRBV7-2	-	-	16	TRBJ2-1	TGTGCCAGCAGCTTAGCGGCGGGGAGCTCCTACAATGAGCAGTTCTTC	CASSLAAGSSYNEQFF
TRBV19	TRBD1	-	15	TRBJ2-2	TGTGCCAGTACAACACAGGGGGTTAACACCGGGGAGCTGTTTTTT	CASTTQGVNTGELFF
TRBV5-4	TRBD1	-	14	TRBJ2-2	TGTGCCAGCAGCTTAGACAGGGTGGCCGGGGAGCTGTTTTTT	CASSLDRVAGELFF
TRBV11-3	-	-	15	TRBJ1-5	TGTGCCAGCAGCTTAGCGGGTTTTGACAATCAGCCCCAGCATTTT	CASSLAGFDNQPQHF
TRBV7-2	TRBD1	-	15	TRBJ2-1	TGTGCCAGCAGCTTAGGGCAGGGGGCGAGAAATGAGCAGTTCTTC	CASSLGQGARNEQFF
TRBV18	-	-	15	TRBJ2-7	TGTGCCAGCTCACTTAAGACAGAGGCGCCCCACGAGCAGTACTTC	CASSLKTEAPHEQYF
TRBV30	TRBD2	-	21	TRBJ2-7	TGTGCCTGGAGTGCCTACGCCAAAGAAGATACACTAGCGGGAGTCCGGTACGAGCAGTACTTC	CAWSAYAKEDTLAGVRYEQYF
TRBV28	TRBD1	-	14	TRBJ1-5	TGTGCCAGCAGTTCCCCAGGGGGCTTGTGGGCCCAGCATTTT	CASSSPGGLWAQHF
TRBV3-1/TRBV3-2	-	-	16	TRBJ2-7	TGTGCCAGCAGCCAAGGAGGCAGGGGTCGGCGCTACGAGCAGTACTTC	CASSQGGRGRRYEQYF
TRBV30	-	few	13	TRBJ1-1	TGTGCCTGGAGTTCGCAGGGCGCCACTGAAGCTTTCTTT	CAWSSQGATEAFF
TRBV25-1	-	-	15	TRBJ1-6	TGTGCCAGCAGTCAGACCGGGATTGCGTTTTCACCCCTCCACTTT	CASSQTGIAFSPLHF
TRBV7-3	-	-	15	TRBJ1-2	TGTGCCAGCAGCCCCACGCCCCCAGGGGCTCATGGCTACACCTTC	CASSPTPPGAHGYTF
TRBV27	TRBD1	-	15	TRBJ2-2	TGTGCCAGCAGTCGGACAGGGCGAAGCACCGGGGAGCTGTTTTTT	CASSRTGRSTGELFF
TRBV3-1/TRBV3-2	-	-	12	TRBJ2-3	TGTGCCAGCTTGGCCCCGGGGGATACGCAGTATTTT	CASLAPGDTQYF
TRBV15	TRBD1	-	13	TRBJ2-7	TGTGCCACCAGCCGGGACAGGGGTCGCGAGCAGTACTTC	CATSRDRGREQYF
TRBV3-1/TRBV3-2	-	-	15	TRBJ2-2	TGTGCCAGCAGCCAGGCTAGTGCTTTCACCGGGGAGCTGTTTTTT	CASSQASAFTGELFF
TRBV2	TRBD1	-	15	TRBJ1-3	TGTGCCAGCAGGGACAGGGGGAGAAGCGGAAACACCATATATTTT	CASRDRGRSGNTIYF
TRBV7-9	-	-	16	TRBJ2-3	TGTGCCAGCAGCCCCCTTCGCCGGGATACCACAGATACGCAGTATTTT	CASSPLRRDTTDTQYF
TRBV29-1	TRBD2	-	14	TRBJ2-7	TGCAGCGTGAAGGTACTAGCGGGGTACTACGAGCAGTACTTC	CSVKVLAGYYEQYF
TRBV5-1	TRBD2	-	16	TRBJ2-7	TGCGCCAGCAGCTTGGGTGTAGCGGGAGGGGTCAACGAGCAGTACTTC	CASSLGVAGGVNEQYF
TRBV27	-	-	16	TRBJ2-7	TGTGCCAGCAGTTTGTGGGAAGGTGGAGGAAGTGGGGAACAGTACTTC	CASSLWEGGGSGEQYF
TRBV12-3/TRBV12-4	-	-	13	TRBJ2-7	TGTGCCAGCAAGATTAGCGCCTCCTACGAGCAGTACTTC	CASKISASYEQYF
TRBV28	-	-	14	TRBJ1-6	TGTGCCAGCAGTTTAGAACTTTCAGCAGGGGCTCTCCACTTT	CASSLELSAGALHF
TRBV10-3	-	-	14	TRBJ1-3	TGTGCCATCAGTACTACAGGTCAGGGAAACACCATATATTTT	CAISTTGQGNTIYF
TRBV2	-	-	13	TRBJ2-7	TGTGCCAGCAGGATGGGGACAACCTACGAGCAGTACTTC	CASRMGTTYEQYF
TRBV11-2	-	-	14	TRBJ1-2	TGTGCCAGCAGCCACGGGAGGCCAGCTTATGGCTACACCTTC	CASSHGRPAYGYTF
TRBV5-1	-	-	16	TRBJ2-7	TGCGCCAGCAGCTTGGAGGCAGGGCCAATATCCTACGAGCAGTACTTC	CASSLEAGPISYEQYF
TRBV5-4	-	-	15	TRBJ1-1	TGTGCCAGCAGCTTGGGAGGGCAGGGAGGCACTGAAGCTTTCTTT	CASSLGGQGGTEAFF
TRBV6-5	-	once	14	TRBJ2-1	TGTGCCAGCAGTTACTACGACAGCAACAATGAGCAGTTCTTC	CASSYYDSNNEQFF
TRBV7-6	-	-	14	TRBJ2-7	TGTGCCAGCTGTCCCGGTGGGGGCAATGGCGAGCAGTACTTC	CASCPGGGNGEQYF
TRBV11-2	TRBD2	-	15	TRBJ2-1	TGTGCCAGCAGCTCCCTAGCGGGGAGGTACAATGAGCAGTTCTTC	CASSSLAGRYNEQFF
TRBV18	-	-	16	TRBJ2-1	TGTGCCAGCTCAAAAAGAGAGGGACTGTCCTACAATGAGCAGTTCTTC	CASSKREGLSYNEQFF
TRBV5-1	TRBD2	-	17	TRBJ2-1	TGCGCCAGCAGCTTGGCCACGGCGGGAGCGTCTCAGGGTGAGCAGTTCTTC	CASSLATAGASQGEQFF
TRBV28	TRBD2	-	18	TRBJ2-7	TGTGCCAGCAGTCTCCCCCTAGGGACTAGCGGGATCAGATACGAGCAGTACTTC	CASSLPLGTSGIRYEQYF
TRBV4-3	TRBD2	-	17	TRBJ2-2	TGCGCCAGCAGCCAAGGGGCTGGCGGGAGGGCCCCCGGGGAGCTGTTTTTT	CASSQGAGGRAPGELFF
TRBV5-1	-	-	11	TRBJ2-5	TGCGCCAGCAAACAACAAGAGACCCAGTACTTC	CASKQQETQYF
TRBV18	-	-	16	TRBJ1-1	TGTGCCAGCTCACCCCGCAGGTTGGACATGAACACTGAAGCTTTCTTT	CASSPRRLDMNTEAFF
TRBV18	TRBD1	-	14	TRBJ1-5	TGTGCCAGCTCACAGGGGACAGGCAATCAGCCCCAGCATTTT	CASSQGTGNQPQHF
TRBV24-1	TRBD1	-	14	TRBJ2-2	TGTGCCACCAAGGGACAGACCTCCACCGGGGAGCTGTTTTTT	CATKGQTSTGELFF
TRBV10-3	TRBD2	-	11	TRBJ2-7	TGTGCCACGGGGGGGTCCTACGAGCAGTACTTC	CATGGSYEQYF
TRBV5-6	-	-	15	TRBJ1-2	TGTGCCAGCAGCTCTGGCCGACAGAATCACTATGGCTACACCTTC	CASSSGRQNHYGYTF
TRBV24-1	-	-	13	TRBJ1-2	TGTGCCACCAGTGATTCGGGACTCTATGGCTACACCTTC	CATSDSGLYGYTF
TRBV10-3	-	few	13	TRBJ1-1	TGTGCCAGTGGGAAAGGACAGAACACTGAAGCTTTCTTT	CASGKGQNTEAFF
TRBV2	TRBD1	-	12	TRBJ2-7	TGTGCCAGCAATACAGGGGGATCCGAGCAGTACTTC	CASNTGGSEQYF
TRBV11-2	-	-	14	TRBJ2-1	TGTGCCAGCAATACGGTTGGCTCCTACAATGAGCAGTTCTTC	CASNTVGSYNEQFF
TRBV28	TRBD2	-	15	TRBJ2-7	TGTGCCAGCAGTTGCCGGGGGGAGGGGAAGTGCGAGCAGTACTTC	CASSCRGEGKCEQYF
TRBV5-6	TRBD2	-	16	TRBJ2-7	TGTGCCAGCAGCTTGGACGGGACTAGAGTTCACTCCGGGCAGTACTTC	CASSLDGTRVHSGQYF
TRBV6-1	-	-	14	TRBJ2-1	TGTGCCAGCAGTGAAATACTCGGGTTCAATGAGCAGTTCTTC	CASSEILGFNEQFF
TRBV5-1	TRBD2	-	15	TRBJ2-5	TGCGCCAGCAGCTTCGTGGGAGGGTCTGAGGAGACCCAGTACTTC	CASSFVGGSEETQYF
TRBV4-1	-	-	17	TRBJ2-3	TGCGCCAGCAGCCCAGGCCCGGACAGCCCTTACACAGATACGCAGTATTTT	CASSPGPDSPYTDTQYF
TRBV5-4	-	-	14	TRBJ2-3	TGTGCCAGCAGCCCCGACCTAGGGGCGGATACGCAGTATTTT	CASSPDLGADTQYF
TRBV11-2	TRBD1	-	14	TRBJ2-7	TGTGCCAGCAGCCCATTAGGGACAGCCTACGAGCAGTACTTC	CASSPLGTAYEQYF
TRBV28	TRBD1	-	15	TRBJ2-7	TGTGCCAGCAGTTTTTCGGTTGGCGGGACAGGGACACAGTACTTC	CASSFSVGGTGTQYF
TRBV24-1	TRBD1	-	16	TRBJ1-2	TGTGCCACCAGTGACGAACTCCCACAGGGGATCTATGGCTACACCTTC	CATSDELPQGIYGYTF
TRBV3-1/TRBV3-2	-	-	15	TRBJ1-2	TGTGCCAGCAGCCGTGAAAGTTCAGCTAACTATGGCTACACCTTC	CASSRESSANYGYTF
TRBV4-3	-	-	15	TRBJ1-1	TGCGCCAGCAGCCAGATGAGAAGTATGAACACTGAAGCTTTCTTT	CASSQMRSMNTEAFF